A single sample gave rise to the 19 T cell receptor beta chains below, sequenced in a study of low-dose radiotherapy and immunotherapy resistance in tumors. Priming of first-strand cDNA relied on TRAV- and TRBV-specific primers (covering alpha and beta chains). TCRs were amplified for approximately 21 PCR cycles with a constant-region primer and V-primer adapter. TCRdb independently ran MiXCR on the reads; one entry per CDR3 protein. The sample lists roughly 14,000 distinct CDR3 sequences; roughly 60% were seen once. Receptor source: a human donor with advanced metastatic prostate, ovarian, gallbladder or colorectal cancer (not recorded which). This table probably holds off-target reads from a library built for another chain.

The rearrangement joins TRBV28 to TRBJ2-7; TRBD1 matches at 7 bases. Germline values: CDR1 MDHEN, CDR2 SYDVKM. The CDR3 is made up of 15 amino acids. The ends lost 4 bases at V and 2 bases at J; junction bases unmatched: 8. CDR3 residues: CASSSPGTVAYEQYF. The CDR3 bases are TGTGCCAGCAGTTCGCCCGGGACAGTTGCCTACGAGCAGTACTTC.

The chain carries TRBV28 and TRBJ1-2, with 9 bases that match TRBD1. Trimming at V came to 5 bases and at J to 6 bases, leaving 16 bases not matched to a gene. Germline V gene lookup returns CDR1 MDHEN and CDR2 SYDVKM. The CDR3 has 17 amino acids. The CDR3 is CASSDAGTGRGDNGYTF. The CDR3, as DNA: TGTGCCAGCAGTGATGCCGGGACAGGGAGGGGAGATAATGGCTACACCTTC.

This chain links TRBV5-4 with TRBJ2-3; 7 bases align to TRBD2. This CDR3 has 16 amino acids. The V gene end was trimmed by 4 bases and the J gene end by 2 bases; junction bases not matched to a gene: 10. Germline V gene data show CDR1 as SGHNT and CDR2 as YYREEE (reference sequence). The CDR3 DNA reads TGTGCCAGCAGCCCCCGCGGGGGAGGAGTCACAGATACGCAGTATTTT. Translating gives CASSPRGGGVTDTQYF. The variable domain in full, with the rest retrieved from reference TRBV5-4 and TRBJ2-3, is ETGVTQSPTHLIKTRGQQVTLRCSSQSGHNTVSWYQQALGQGPQFIFQYYREEENGRGNFPPRFSGLQFPNYSSELNVNALELDDSALYLCASSPRGGGVTDTQYFGPGTRLTVL.

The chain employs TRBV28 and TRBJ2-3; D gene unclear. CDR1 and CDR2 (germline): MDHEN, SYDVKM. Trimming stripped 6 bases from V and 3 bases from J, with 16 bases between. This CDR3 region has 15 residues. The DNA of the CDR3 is TGTGCCAGCAGGTCAATGCGAACAAGGACAGATACGCAGTATTTT. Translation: CASRSMRTRTDTQYF. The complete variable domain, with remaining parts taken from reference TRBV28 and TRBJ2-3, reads DVKVTQSSRYLVKRTGEKVFLECVQDMDHENMFWYRQDPGLGLRLIYFSYDVKMKEKGDIPEGYSVSREKKERFSLILESASTNQTSMYLCASRSMRTRTDTQYFGPGTRLTVL.

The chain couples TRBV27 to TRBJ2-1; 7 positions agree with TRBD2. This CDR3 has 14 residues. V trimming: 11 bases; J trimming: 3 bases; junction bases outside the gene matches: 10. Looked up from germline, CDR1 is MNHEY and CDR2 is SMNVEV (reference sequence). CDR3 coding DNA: TGTGCCGCTGCATGGGGACTACACTACAATGAGCAGTTCTTC. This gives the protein CAAAWGLHYNEQFF.

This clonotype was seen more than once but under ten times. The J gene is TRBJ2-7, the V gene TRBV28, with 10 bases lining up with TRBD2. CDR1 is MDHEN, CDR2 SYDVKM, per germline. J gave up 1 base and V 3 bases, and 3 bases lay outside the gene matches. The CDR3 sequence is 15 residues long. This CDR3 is CASSFWTSGSYEQYF. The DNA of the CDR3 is TGTGCCAGCAGTTTCTGGACTAGCGGATCCTACGAGCAGTACTTC.

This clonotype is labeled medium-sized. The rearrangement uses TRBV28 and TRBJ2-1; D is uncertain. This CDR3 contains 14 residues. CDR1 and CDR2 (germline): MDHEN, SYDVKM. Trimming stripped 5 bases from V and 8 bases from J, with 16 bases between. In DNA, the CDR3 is TGTGCCAGCAGTCCACTAATCCGAACCGATGAGCAGTTCTTC. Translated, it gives CASSPLIRTDEQFF.

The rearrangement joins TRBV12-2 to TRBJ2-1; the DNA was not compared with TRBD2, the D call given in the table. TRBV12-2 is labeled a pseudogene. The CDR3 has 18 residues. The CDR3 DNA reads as TGTGTAAGTCGCTTAGTGATTGCGGGAGGGTACTCCTACAATGAGCAGTTCTTC. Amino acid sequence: CVSRLVIAGGYSYNEQFF.

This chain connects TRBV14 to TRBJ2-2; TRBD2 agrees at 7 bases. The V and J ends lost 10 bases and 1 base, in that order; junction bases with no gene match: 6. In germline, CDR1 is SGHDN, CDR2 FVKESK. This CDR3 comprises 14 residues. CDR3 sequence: CATKAGLNTGELFF. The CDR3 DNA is TGTGCCACCAAAGCGGGACTGAACACCGGGGAGCTGTTTTTT. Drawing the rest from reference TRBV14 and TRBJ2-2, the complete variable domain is EAGVTQFPSHSVIEKGQTVTLRCDPISGHDNLYWYRRVMGKEIKFLLHFVKESKQDESGMPNNRFLAERTGGTYSTLKVQPAELEDSGVYFCATKAGLNTGELFFGEGSRLTVL.

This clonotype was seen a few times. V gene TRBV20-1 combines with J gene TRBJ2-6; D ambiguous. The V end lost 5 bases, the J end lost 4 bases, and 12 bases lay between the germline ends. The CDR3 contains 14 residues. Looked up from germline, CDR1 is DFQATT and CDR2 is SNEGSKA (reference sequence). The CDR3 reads CSASTVVGANVLTF. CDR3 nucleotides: TGCAGTGCTTCTACAGTAGTCGGGGCCAACGTCCTGACTTTC.

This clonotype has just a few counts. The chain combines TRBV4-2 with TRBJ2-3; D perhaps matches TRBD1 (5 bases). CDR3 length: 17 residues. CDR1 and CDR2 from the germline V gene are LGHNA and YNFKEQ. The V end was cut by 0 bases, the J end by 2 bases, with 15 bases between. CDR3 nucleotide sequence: TGTGCCAGCAGCCAAGATTTGATAGGACACCTCACAGATACGCAGTATTTT. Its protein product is CASSQDLIGHLTDTQYF.

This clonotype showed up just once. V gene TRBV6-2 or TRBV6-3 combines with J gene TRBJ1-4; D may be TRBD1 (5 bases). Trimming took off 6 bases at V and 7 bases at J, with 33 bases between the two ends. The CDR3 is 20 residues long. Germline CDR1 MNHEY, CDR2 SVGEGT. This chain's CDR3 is CASSPKSRRQSRWLGEKLFF. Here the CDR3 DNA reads TGTGCCAGCAGCCCCAAGTCCCGCCGACAGAGCCGCTGGTTGGGTGAAAAACTGTTTTTT.

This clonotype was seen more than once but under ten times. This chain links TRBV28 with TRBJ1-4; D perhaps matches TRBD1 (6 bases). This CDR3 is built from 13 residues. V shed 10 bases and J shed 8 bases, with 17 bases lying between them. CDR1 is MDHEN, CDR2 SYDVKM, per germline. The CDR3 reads CATLNRVGEKLFF. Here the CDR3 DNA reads TGTGCCACCCTTAACAGGGTCGGGGAAAAACTGTTTTTT.

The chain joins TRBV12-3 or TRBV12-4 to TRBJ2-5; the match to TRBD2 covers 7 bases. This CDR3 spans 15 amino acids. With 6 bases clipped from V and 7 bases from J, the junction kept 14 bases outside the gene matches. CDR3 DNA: TGTGCCAGCAGGACGGGAGGCAGTGCATCAGGGACCCAGTACTTC. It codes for CASRTGGSASGTQYF.

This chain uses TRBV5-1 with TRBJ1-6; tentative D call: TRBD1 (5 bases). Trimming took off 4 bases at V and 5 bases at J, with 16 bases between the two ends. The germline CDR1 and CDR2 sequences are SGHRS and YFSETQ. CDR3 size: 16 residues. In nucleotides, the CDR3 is TGCGCCAGCAGCATAGGACAAGTCGTCAATAATTCACCCCTCCACTTT. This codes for CASSIGQVVNNSPLHF.

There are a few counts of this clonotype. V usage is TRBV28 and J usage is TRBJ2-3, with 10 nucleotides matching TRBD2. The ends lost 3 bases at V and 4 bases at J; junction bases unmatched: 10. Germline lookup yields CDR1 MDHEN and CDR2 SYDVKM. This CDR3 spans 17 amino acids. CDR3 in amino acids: CASSLGVSGGGSDTQYF. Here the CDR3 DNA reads TGTGCCAGCAGTTTGGGAGTCAGCGGGGGGGGTTCAGATACGCAGTATTTT.

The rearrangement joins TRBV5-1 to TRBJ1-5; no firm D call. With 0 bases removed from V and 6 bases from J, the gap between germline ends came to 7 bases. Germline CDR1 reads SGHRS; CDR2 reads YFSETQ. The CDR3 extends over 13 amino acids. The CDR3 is CASSLAGSQPQHF. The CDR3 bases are TGCGCCAGCAGCTTGGCCGGGTCTCAGCCCCAGCATTTT.

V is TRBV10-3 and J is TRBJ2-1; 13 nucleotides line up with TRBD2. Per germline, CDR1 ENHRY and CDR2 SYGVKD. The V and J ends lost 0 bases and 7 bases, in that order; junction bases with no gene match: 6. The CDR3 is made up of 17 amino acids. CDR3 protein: CAISESVTSGRRNEQFF. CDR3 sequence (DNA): TGTGCCATCAGTGAGTCCGTGACTAGCGGGAGGAGAAATGAGCAGTTCTTC.

The chain's CDR3 is CSARTGRAKSYTF. The CDR3 region has the DNA TGCAGTGCCCGGACAGGGAGGGCGAAAAGCTACACCTTC. The genes are TRBV20-1 and TRBJ1-2; 8 bases are shared with TRBD1. V lost 6 bases, J lost 9 bases, and 12 bases stayed unmatched. The V gene's germline CDR1 is DFQATT and CDR2 SNEGSKA (reference sequence). The CDR3 loop spans 13 amino acids.